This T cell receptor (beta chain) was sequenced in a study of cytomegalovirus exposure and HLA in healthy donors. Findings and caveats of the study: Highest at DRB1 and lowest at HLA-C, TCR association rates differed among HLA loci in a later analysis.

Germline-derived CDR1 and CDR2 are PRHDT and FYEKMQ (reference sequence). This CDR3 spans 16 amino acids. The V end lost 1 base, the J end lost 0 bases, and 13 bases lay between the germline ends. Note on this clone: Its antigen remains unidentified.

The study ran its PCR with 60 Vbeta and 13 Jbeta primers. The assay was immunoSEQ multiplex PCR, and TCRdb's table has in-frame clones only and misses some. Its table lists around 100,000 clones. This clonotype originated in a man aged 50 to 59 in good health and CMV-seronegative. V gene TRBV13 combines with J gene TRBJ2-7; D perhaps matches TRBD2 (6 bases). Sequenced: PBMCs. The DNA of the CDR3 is TGTGCCAGCAGCTTAGAAGGCGGGACGCGCTCCTACGAGCAGTACTTC. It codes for CASSLEGGTRSYEQYF.